This TCR beta chain was sequenced during a study of blood T cell repertoires in COVID-19. Background on the study: PBMCs, B-cell-depleted T cells, or T cells were the source of the cDNA or gDNA that made up the material.

Only in-frame clones appear in the TCRdb table, and some are missing; sequencing was by immunoSEQ multiplex PCR. The table records 150,000 to 180,000 clones, roughly four fifths of them present only once. Recovered status applied to Cohort 3 donors who had two consecutive negative PCRs. It also applied to those with clearance or with symptom resolution. With 3 bases clipped from V and 0 bases from J, the junction kept 1 base outside the gene matches. CDR3 length: 14 residues. From germline, CDR1 is KGHSH and CDR2 LQKENI. The sequence came from a man aged 45-60 years who had recovered from COVID-19. Specimen: PBMCs or T cells enriched from blood (not recorded which). The chain uses TRBV18 and TRBJ1-1, with 7 positions matching TRBD1. In DNA form, the CDR3 reads TGTGCCAGCTCACCGACAGGGCTGAACACTGAAGCTTTCTTT. Amino acids: CASSPTGLNTEAFF.